This T cell receptor beta chain was recovered during a study of T cells in Graves' hyperthyroidism and ophthalmopathy. Researchers amplified the TCR beta CDR3 regions from RNA transcripts. First-round RT-PCR of the TCR CDR3 relied on the HTBI primer set. TCRdb re-called the multiplex PCR reads with MiXCR, one entry per CDR3 protein. The profile shows around 350,000 distinct CDR3 sequences, about 15% of them singletons. The CDR3 length is 14 residues. V lost 4 bases and J lost 2, with 11 bases in between. Germline lookup yields CDR1 SNHLY and CDR2 FYNNEI. This chain uses TRBV2 with TRBJ2-5; D not resolved. The clonotype originates from a woman aged 25 to 39 with Graves' hyperthyroidism that later progressed to Graves' ophthalmopathy. Sequenced material: blood. In nucleotides, the CDR3 is TGTGCCAGCAGTGGGGTCGTAGAGCAAGAGACCCAGTACTTC. As protein: CASSGVVEQETQYF.